This T cell receptor beta chain originates from a study of CD8+ T cells in alopecia areata. Study observations and caveats: Persistence of many expanded lesional clones was seen in scalp and blood during tofacitinib.

Of note for this clone: Its antigen is unknown.

Treatment denoted: oral pan-JAK inhibitor, 5-10 mg twice daily. As the sequencing template, cDNA was produced by extracting RNA and reverse transcribing it. The table came from immunoSEQ multiplex PCR; TCRdb's copy has only in-frame clones and leaves some out. The sample records 200,000 to 250,000 clones, about three fifths being singletons. This CDR3 region has 9 residues. Germline CDR1 reads DFQATT; CDR2 reads SNEGSKA (reference sequence). Trimming took 7 bases from V and 10 from J; bases not matched to a gene: 4. The TCR was taken from a human donor with alopecia areata. This rearrangement joins TRBV20-1 to TRBJ2-7, with TRBD2 matching over 7 bases. Sample: CD4+ T cells sorted from blood, taken at week 4, from a patient treated with tofacitinib. The CDR3 sequence: CSVPGLQYF. CDR3 DNA: TGCAGTGTGCCGGGACTACAGTACTTC.